Below, 28 T cell receptor beta chains from the same sample are listed, as sequenced in a study of metastatic and nonmetastatic thyroid tumors. No treatment had been given to any patient before thyroid surgery. TCRdb reanalyzed the PCR reads via MiXCR. The sample lists around 8,000 clones; about 25% were seen once. The specimen was adjacent normal tissue. These receptors were obtained from a female donor with papillary thyroid cancer or a benign thyroid nodule (not recorded which). Some clones in this sample may be carry-over from other donors' samples.

The chain has TRBV20-1 and TRBJ1-1; D is unclear. Germline CDR1 DFQATT, CDR2 SNEGSKA (reference sequence). CDR3 length: 15 residues. The V gene lost 3 bases and the J gene lost 0 bases, with 14 bases spanning the gap. DNA for the CDR3: TGCAGTGCTAGTTCTGAGCAGGAGCTGAACACTGAAGCTTTCTTT. It codes for CSASSEQELNTEAFF.

In its sample, this clone ranks as medium-sized. The J gene is TRBJ2-2, the V gene TRBV5-1; TRBD1 agrees at 8 bases. CDR1 and CDR2 (germline): SGHRS, YFSETQ. The CDR3 extends over 15 amino acids. With 4 bases clipped from V and 3 bases from J, the junction kept 5 bases outside the gene matches. For the CDR3, the DNA is TGCGCCAGCAGCCAGGGGGCAGGGGACACCGGGGAGCTGTTTTTT. This codes for CASSQGAGDTGELFF.

This clone is medium-sized (0.01 to 0.1%) within its sample. V gene TRBV20-1 combines with J gene TRBJ1-2, with 9 nucleotides matching TRBD1. This CDR3 contains 14 residues. Germline values: CDR1 DFQATT, CDR2 SNEGSKA (reference sequence). The J segment lost 1 base and the V segment lost 6 bases, leaving 6 bases of the junction unmatched. The CDR3: CSAFGQGINYGYTF. The CDR3 coding sequence is TGCAGTGCCTTCGGACAGGGGATTAACTATGGCTACACCTTC.

The chain recombines TRBV6-1 with TRBJ2-5, with no clear D. The CDR3 loop spans 13 amino acids. The V gene's germline CDR1 is MNHNS and CDR2 SASEGT. V gave up 1 base and J gave up 1 base, with 4 bases separating them. CDR3 DNA sequence: TGTGCCAGCAGTGAAGGAGCCCAAGAGACCCAGTACTTC. This translates into CASSEGAQETQYF.

There are many counts of this clone. This chain links TRBV25-1 with TRBJ2-1, with D perhaps matching TRBD1 (6 bases). The CDR3 extends over 11 amino acids. V gave up 7 bases and J gave up 11 bases, with 12 bases separating them. Germline V lookup: CDR1 MGHDK, CDR2 SYGVNS. The CDR3 DNA reads TGTGCCAGCACGTTAGACAGGCAGCAGTTCTTC. It yields the protein CASTLDRQQFF.

This chain uses TRBV5-1 with TRBJ1-2, with D uncertain. CDR3 length equals 13 residues. The V and J ends lost 3 bases and 4 bases respectively, with 10 bases between them. Germline V gene data show CDR1 as SGHRS and CDR2 as YFSETQ. The CDR3 nucleotides are TGCGCCAGCAGCTCCGGGATCCGCTATGGCTACACCTTC. It specifies CASSSGIRYGYTF.

The V call is TRBV3-1, the J call TRBJ1-1, with D possibly matching TRBD1 (6 bases). There are 15 residues in the CDR3. V shed 4 bases and J shed 2 bases, with 14 bases lying between them. The V gene's germline CDR1 is LGHDT and CDR2 YNNKEL (reference sequence). The CDR3 DNA follows: TGTGCCAGCAGCCCCACACAGGGAGGAAACACTGAAGCTTTCTTT. Amino acid sequence: CASSPTQGGNTEAFF. The entire variable domain, with the rest obtained from reference TRBV3-1 and TRBJ1-1, is as follows: DTAVSQTPKYLVTQMGNDKSIKCEQNLGHDTMYWYKQDSKKFLKIMFSYNNKELIINETVPNRFSPKSPDKAHLNLHINSLELGDSAVYFCASSPTQGGNTEAFFGQGTRLTVV.

The chain carries TRBV11-2 and TRBJ2-2; tentatively, D is TRBD1 (5 bases). There are 16 residues in the CDR3. Germline values: CDR1 SGHAT, CDR2 FQNNGV. V was shortened by 3 bases and J by 3 bases, with 14 bases between the two germline ends. CDR3 DNA sequence: TGTGCCAGCAGCTTCCTTACAGGTGTAGACACCGGGGAGCTGTTTTTT. It translates to CASSFLTGVDTGELFF.

The rearrangement joins TRBV6-1 to TRBJ1-2; D not certain. Per the germline V gene, CDR1 is MNHNS and CDR2 is SASEGT. The germline V and J ends were trimmed by 6 bases and 1 base, with 21 bases remaining between them. CDR3 length equals 17 residues. The CDR3 coding sequence is TGTGCCAGCAGACCCCGAACGGGCGCGAATATTAACTATGGCTACACCTTC. Protein: CASRPRTGANINYGYTF.

The chain carries TRBV11-2 and TRBJ2-1, with D unclear. V was pared by 4 bases and J by 0 bases, with 16 bases between. CDR3 length: 17 residues. Germline values: CDR1 SGHAT, CDR2 FQNNGV. For the CDR3, the DNA is TGTGCCAGCAGCTCCTACCTACTACCGAGCTCCTACAATGAGCAGTTCTTC. It specifies CASSSYLLPSSYNEQFF.

V usage is TRBV4-2 and J usage is TRBJ2-3; the D is unclear. Trimming left V 5 bases short and J 0 bases short, with 12 bases between. Germline CDR1 and CDR2: LGHNA and YNFKEQ. This CDR3 is 15 amino acids long. The CDR3 nucleotides read TGTGCCAGCAGCGCCAACTACTTAAGCACAGATACGCAGTATTTT. It encodes CASSANYLSTDTQYF.

The sample holds one count of this clone. A junction boundary mismatches the germline segment, possibly from a read error. The gene calls are TRBV4-2 and TRBJ2-7; 7 nucleotides line up with TRBD2. The germline V gene has CDR1 LGHNA and CDR2 YNFKEQ. This CDR3 region has 14 residues. CDR3 region: CASSPQRDGYEQSF. CDR3 DNA sequence: TGTGCCAGCAGCCCCCAGCGGGATGGCTACGAGCAGTCCTTC.

The V call is TRBV20-1, the J call TRBJ2-5; weak D call: TRBD1 (5 bases). The CDR3 extends over 15 amino acids. V dropped 0 bases and J dropped 1 base, with 12 bases sitting between them. CDR1 is DFQATT, CDR2 SNEGSKA, per germline (reference sequence). The CDR3 region is CSARDGQGLQETQYF. For the CDR3, the DNA is TGCAGTGCTAGAGATGGGCAGGGCCTCCAAGAGACCCAGTACTTC.

The chain is built from TRBV28 and TRBJ2-7; 10 bases fit TRBD1. The junction had 5 bases not matched to a gene; V was cut back by 6 bases and J by 0 bases. This CDR3 is built from 15 residues. From germline, CDR1 is MDHEN and CDR2 SYDVKM. The CDR3 reads CASRRDRGFSYEQYF. The CDR3 DNA reads as TGTGCCAGCAGGAGGGACAGGGGATTCTCCTACGAGCAGTACTTC.

This clone is labeled medium-sized. This chain connects TRBV7-6 to TRBJ1-6; D ambiguous. Germline CDR1 reads SGHVS; CDR2 reads FNYEAQ. CDR3 length: 15 residues. V lost 5 bases and J 7 bases, leaving 15 bases between the germline ends. In DNA form, the CDR3 reads TGTGCCAGCAGCGTTACCCGGGAAGGGAATTCACCCCTCCACTTT. It translates to CASSVTREGNSPLHF. Looking up the rest from reference TRBV7-6 and TRBJ1-6 gives the full variable domain: GAGVSQSPRYKVTKRGQDVALRCDPISGHVSLYWYRQALGQGPEFLTYFNYEAQQDKSGLPNDRFSAERPEGSISTLTIQRTEQRDSAMYRCASSVTREGNSPLHFGNGTRLTVT.

The chain combines TRBV12-3 or TRBV12-4 with TRBJ2-7; TRBD1 aligns across 7 bases. V lost 6 bases to trimming and J lost 3 bases; unmatched junction nucleotides: 14. This CDR3 contains 16 residues. The CDR3 sequence is CASRSPSGTGDYEQYF. CDR3 sequence (DNA): TGTGCCAGCAGATCCCCAAGCGGTACAGGGGACTACGAGCAGTACTTC.

This clone is labeled large. The CDR3, as DNA: TGCGCCAGCAGCAAACAGGGGGCCGGGGCCAACGTCCTGACTTTC. It encodes CASSKQGAGANVLTF. The gene calls are TRBV4-1 and TRBJ2-6; TRBD1 aligns across 9 bases. The V segment lost 5 bases and the J segment 4 bases; nucleotides outside the gene matches: 3. This CDR3 region has 15 residues. Germline V gene data show CDR1 as MGHRA and CDR2 as YSYEKL.

This sequence joins TRBV19 and TRBJ1-1; D is perhaps TRBD1 (5 bases). The V gene's germline CDR1 is LNHDA and CDR2 SQIVND (reference sequence). Trimming left V 6 bases short and J 5 bases short, with 13 bases between. The CDR3 runs to 13 residues. The CDR3 is CASSKTVLTEAFF. CDR3 DNA: TGTGCCAGTAGCAAGACAGTGCTGACTGAAGCTTTCTTT.

The genes are TRBV28 and TRBJ2-2; maybe TRBD1 (6 bases). Germline assignment: CDR1 MDHEN and CDR2 SYDVKM. This CDR3 contains 15 residues. Trimming stripped 3 bases from V and 6 bases from J, with 14 bases between. The CDR3 protein is CASSFAGVASGELFF. DNA for the CDR3: TGTGCCAGCAGTTTCGCAGGGGTCGCCTCCGGGGAGCTGTTTTTT.

This clone ranks as medium-sized (0.01 to 0.1%). The chain joins TRBV5-1 to TRBJ1-1; D gene uncertain. V was clipped by 2 bases and J by 3 bases, with 14 bases between them. The germline CDR1 and CDR2 sequences are SGHRS and YFSETQ. This CDR3 is built from 15 residues. The CDR3, as DNA: TGCGCCAGCAGCTTAAGACCCGCCGGGGACACTGAAGCTTTCTTT. This gives the protein CASSLRPAGDTEAFF.

V and J are TRBV28 and TRBJ2-5; 8 nucleotides align to TRBD1. From germline, CDR1 is MDHEN and CDR2 SYDVKM. The CDR3 runs 16 residues. J was trimmed by 2 bases and V by 5 bases; bases with no gene match: 10. DNA for the CDR3: TGTGCCAGCAGTCCATCAGGGTGGGACAGGCAAGAGACCCAGTACTTC. Translating it yields CASSPSGWDRQETQYF.

This chain connects TRBV20-1 to TRBJ1-2; TRBD1 matches 9 bases. CDR3 length: 19 residues. With 0 bases clipped from V and 4 bases from J, the junction kept 18 bases outside the gene matches. Germline CDR1 is DFQATT and CDR2 is SNEGSKA (reference sequence). CDR3 coding DNA: TGCAGTGCTAGAGATCCGCGCCCCCCAACTCCGGGACAGGGCTATGGCTACACCTTC. Translation: CSARDPRPPTPGQGYGYTF.

A few counts support this clone. The sample holds other DNA sequences that translate to the same CDR3. The rearrangement uses TRBV12-3 or TRBV12-4 and TRBJ1-1, with D unresolved. The CDR3 has 12 amino acids. V was clipped by 3 bases and J by 4 bases, with 6 bases between them. CDR3 coding DNA: TGTGCCAGCAGTTTTGGGAGCACTGAAGCTTTCTTT. Translating it yields CASSFGSTEAFF.

Relative to its sample, this clone is medium-sized. The chain links TRBV19 to TRBJ1-2, with D hard to call. Trimming removed 9 bases at V and 2 bases at J, with 13 bases between. Germline loops: CDR1 LNHDA, CDR2 SQIVND (reference sequence). The length of the CDR3 is 13 residues. The CDR3 region is CASTDSPNYGYTF. The DNA for the CDR3 is TGTGCCAGCACGGACTCTCCGAACTATGGCTACACCTTC. The complete variable domain, with remaining parts taken from reference TRBV19 and TRBJ1-2, reads DGGITQSPKYLFRKEGQNVTLSCEQNLNHDAMYWYRQDPGQGLRLIYYSQIVNDFQKGDIAEGYSVSREKKESFPLTVTSAQKNPTAFYLCASTDSPNYGYTFGSGTRLTVV.

In this sample, this clone turned up a few times. V is TRBV12-3 or TRBV12-4 and J is TRBJ2-2; tentative D call: TRBD2 (6 bases). The CDR3 spans 15 residues. V was clipped by 2 bases and J by 3 bases, with 10 bases between them. Written as DNA, the CDR3 is TGTGCCAGCAGTTTAATGGGGGGATACACCGGGGAGCTGTTTTTT. Amino acids: CASSLMGGYTGELFF.

This clone counts as medium-sized. The rearrangement uses TRBV6-1 and TRBJ1-1; TRBD1 is a possible D gene (6 bases). The CDR3 totals 16 residues. Germline CDR1 is MNHNS and CDR2 is SASEGT. V gave up 4 bases and J gave up 4 bases, with 19 bases separating them. For the CDR3, the DNA is TGTGCCAGCAGTGCCCGCGGGGGGGGCGCGGTCACTGAAGCTTTCTTT. This translates into CASSARGGGAVTEAFF.

This clone was seen only a few times. Other DNA variants within this sample encode the same CDR3. The V call is TRBV30, the J call TRBJ1-6; D might be TRBD1 (5 bases). Germline assignment: CDR1 GTSNPN and CDR2 SVGIG (reference sequence). Trimming removed 0 bases from V and 8 bases from J, with 17 bases in between. The length of the CDR3 is 16 residues. This CDR3 reads CAWSVPGTVTHSPLHF. CDR3 coding DNA: TGTGCCTGGAGTGTCCCAGGGACCGTGACTCATTCACCCCTCCACTTT.

This clone ranks as medium-sized. The chain combines TRBV7-9 with TRBJ2-1, with a possible D match to TRBD1 (6 bases). Germline CDR1 reads SEHNR; CDR2 reads FQNEAQ (reference sequence). V was clipped by 2 bases and J by 0 bases, with 8 bases between them. The length of the CDR3 is 15 residues. The CDR3 is CASSLSGASYNEQFF. DNA of the CDR3: TGTGCCAGCAGCTTATCAGGGGCCTCCTACAATGAGCAGTTCTTC.